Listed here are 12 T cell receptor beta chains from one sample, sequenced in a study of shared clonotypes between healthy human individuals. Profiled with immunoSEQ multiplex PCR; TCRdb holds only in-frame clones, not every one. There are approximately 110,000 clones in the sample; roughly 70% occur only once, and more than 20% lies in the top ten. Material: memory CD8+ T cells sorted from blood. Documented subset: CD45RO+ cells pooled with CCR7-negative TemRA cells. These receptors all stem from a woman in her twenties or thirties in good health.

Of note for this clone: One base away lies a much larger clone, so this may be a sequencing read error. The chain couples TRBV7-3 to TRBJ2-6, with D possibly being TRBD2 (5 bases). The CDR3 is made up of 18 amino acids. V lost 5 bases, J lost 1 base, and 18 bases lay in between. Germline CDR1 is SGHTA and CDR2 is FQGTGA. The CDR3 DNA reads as TGTGCCAGCAGCCAAAACAGTCACGGGGAATCTGGGGCCAACGTCCTGACTTTC. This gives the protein CASSQNSHGESGANVLTF.

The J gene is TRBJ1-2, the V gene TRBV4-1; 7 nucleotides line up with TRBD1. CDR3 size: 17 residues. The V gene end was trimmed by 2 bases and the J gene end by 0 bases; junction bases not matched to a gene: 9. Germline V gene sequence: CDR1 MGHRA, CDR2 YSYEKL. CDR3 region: CASSQNVDRQANYGYTF. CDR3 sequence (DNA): TGCGCCAGCAGCCAAAACGTGGACAGGCAAGCTAACTATGGCTACACCTTC.

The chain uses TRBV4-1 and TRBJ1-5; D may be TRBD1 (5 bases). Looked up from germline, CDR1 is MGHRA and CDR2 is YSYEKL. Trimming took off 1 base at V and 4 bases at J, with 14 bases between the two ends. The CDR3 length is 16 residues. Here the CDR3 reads CASSQVGRAINQPQHF. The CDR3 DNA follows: TGCGCCAGCAGCCAAGTAGGCAGGGCGATAAATCAGCCCCAGCATTTT.

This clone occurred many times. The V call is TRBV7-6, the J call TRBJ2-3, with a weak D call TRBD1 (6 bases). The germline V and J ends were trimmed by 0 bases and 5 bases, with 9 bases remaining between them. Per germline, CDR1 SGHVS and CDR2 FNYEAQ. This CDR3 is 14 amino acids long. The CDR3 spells CASSLAPGEDTQYF. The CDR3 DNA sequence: TGTGCCAGCAGCTTAGCCCCAGGGGAAGATACGCAGTATTTT.

The CDR3 sequence: CASSDRTAKTYTF. CDR3 in DNA: TGTGCCAGCAGCGACCGGACAGCAAAGACCTACACCTTC. This rearrangement joins TRBV13 to TRBJ1-2, with a weak D call TRBD1 (6 bases). V lost 5 bases, J lost 10 bases, and 17 bases lay in between. Per germline, CDR1 PRHDT and CDR2 FYEKMQ (reference sequence). This CDR3 contains 13 residues. Using reference TRBV13 and TRBJ1-2 for the parts outside the CDR3, the full variable domain is AAGVIQSPRHLIKEKRETATLKCYPIPRHDTVYWYQQGPGQDPQFLISFYEKMQSDKGSIPDRFSAQQFSDYHSELNMSSLELGDSALYFCASSDRTAKTYTFGSGTRLTVV.

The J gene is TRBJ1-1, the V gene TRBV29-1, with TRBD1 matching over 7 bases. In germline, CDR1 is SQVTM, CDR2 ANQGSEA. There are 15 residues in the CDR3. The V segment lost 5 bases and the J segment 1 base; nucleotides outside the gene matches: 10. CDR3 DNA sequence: TGCAGCGTTTTTAAGGGGGCGGGATGGAACACTGAAGCTTTCTTT. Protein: CSVFKGAGWNTEAFF.

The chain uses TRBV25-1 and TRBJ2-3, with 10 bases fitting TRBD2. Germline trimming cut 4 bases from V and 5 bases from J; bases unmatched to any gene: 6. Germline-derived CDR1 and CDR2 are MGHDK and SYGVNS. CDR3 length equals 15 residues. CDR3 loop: CASSVQREGRDTQYF. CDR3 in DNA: TGTGCCAGCAGTGTCCAGCGGGAGGGCCGAGATACGCAGTATTTT.

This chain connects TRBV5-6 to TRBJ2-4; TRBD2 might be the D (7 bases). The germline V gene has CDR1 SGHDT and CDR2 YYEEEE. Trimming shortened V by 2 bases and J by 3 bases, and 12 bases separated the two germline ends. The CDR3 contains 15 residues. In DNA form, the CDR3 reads TGTGCCAGCAGCTTTCGGGGGGCAAGCAAAAACATTCAGTACTTC. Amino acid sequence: CASSFRGASKNIQYF.

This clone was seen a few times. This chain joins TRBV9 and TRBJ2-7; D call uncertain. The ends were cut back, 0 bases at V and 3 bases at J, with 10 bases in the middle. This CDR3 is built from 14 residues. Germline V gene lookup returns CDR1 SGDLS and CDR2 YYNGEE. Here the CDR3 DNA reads TGTGCCAGCAGCGTAGGTGGTAGCAGCTACGAGCAGTACTTC. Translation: CASSVGGSSYEQYF.

The CDR3: CASSEVSRASYEQYF. The CDR3 bases are TGTGCCAGCAGTGAAGTGTCCAGGGCTTCCTACGAGCAGTACTTC. The chain carries TRBV2 and TRBJ2-7, with TRBD1 as a possible D gene (5 bases). Germline V gene lookup returns CDR1 SNHLY and CDR2 FYNNEI. V was pared by 1 base and J by 1 base, with 11 bases between. This CDR3 spans 15 amino acids.

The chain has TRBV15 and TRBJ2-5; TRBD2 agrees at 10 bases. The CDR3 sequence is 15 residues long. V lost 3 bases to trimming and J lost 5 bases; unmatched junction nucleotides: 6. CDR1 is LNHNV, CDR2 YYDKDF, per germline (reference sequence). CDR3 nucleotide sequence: TGTGCCACCAGCAGGGACCCTAGCGGGAGTGAGACCCAGTACTTC. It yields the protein CATSRDPSGSETQYF. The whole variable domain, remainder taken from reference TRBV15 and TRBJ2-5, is DAMVIQNPRYQVTQFGKPVTLSCSQTLNHNVMYWYQQKSSQAPKLLFHYYDKDFNNEADTPDNFQSRRPNTSFCFLDIRSPGLGDTAMYLCATSRDPSGSETQYFGPGTRLLVL.

CDR3 sequence reads: CASKLAGGDNEQFF. CDR3 nucleotides: TGTGCCAGCAAGCTAGCGGGAGGCGACAATGAGCAGTTCTTC. The rearrangement uses TRBV28 and TRBJ2-1; TRBD2 agrees at 11 bases. The germline V gene has CDR1 MDHEN and CDR2 SYDVKM. The CDR3 length is 14 residues. Unmatched junction bases numbered 4, after V lost 7 bases and J lost 5 bases.